This TCR beta chain appears in the sequencing data of a study of T-cell reconstitution after alpha-beta-depleted transplantation in children. General study findings and limits: T-cell counts and diversity at one year following transplant were attributed mainly to newly produced T cells. Some patients owed their high day-60 TCRbeta diversity to surviving recipient T cells and thymic progenitors. Approximately two months post-transplant, alpha-beta T cells reportedly originated from several hundred expanded graft clones.

At least ten counts were recorded for this clonotype. Its antigen is not identified. Preparation of the TCRbeta library was carried out with unique molecular identifiers. MiXCR, applied by TCRdb to the PCR reads, yields one record per CDR3 protein. The table has around 240,000 distinct CDR3 sequences, approximately 8% seen once; the top ten hold 6.3%. The CDR3 is 16 residues long. The V gene's germline CDR1 is SGHTA and CDR2 FQGNSA. V lost 1 base and J 0 bases, leaving 11 bases between the germline ends. The sequences come from PBMCs, mostly from graft donor cells, collected 180 days after TCRalphabeta/CD19-depleted stem cell transplant. This receptor was obtained from a male patient between 10 and 17 years old who had a stem cell transplant for acute lymphoblastic leukemia, so the T cells may come from the graft donor. The genes are TRBV7-2 and TRBJ2-3, with D perhaps TRBD2 (6 bases). The CDR3 is CASSLERARSTDTQYF. The CDR3 bases are TGTGCCAGCAGCTTAGAGCGGGCCCGGAGCACAGATACGCAGTATTTT.